The rows below give T cell receptor beta chains drawn from one sample of a study of blood T cells in healthy people across ages. TCRdb called the 5' RACE reads again in MiXCR, with one record for every CDR3 protein. The data show 1.5 million to 2 million distinct CDR3 sequences, about two fifths seen once. Sequences were obtained from blood. These receptor sequences come from a human donor in good health. Each CDR3 is given with its conserved first and last residue. Fields, in order: D gene, J gene, CDR3 length, clone size, V gene, CDR3 DNA, CDR3 protein. D genes are given only for firm matches. Expanded clones are given a class, and other clones once, few, many or no size at all.

D: .; J: TRBJ2-3; length: 18; size: .; V: TRBV7-2; DNA: TGTGCCAGCAGCTTAGTAATCCCCCTCGGAGCTAGTACAGATACGCAGTATTTT; CDR3: CASSLVIPLGASTDTQYF
D: .; J: TRBJ1-3; length: 13; size: .; V: TRBV11-2; DNA: TGTGCCAGCAGCTTACAGGTGCCAAACACCATATATTTT; CDR3: CASSLQVPNTIYF
D: .; J: TRBJ2-1; length: 16; size: few; V: TRBV7-2; DNA: TGTGCCAGCAGCTTAGCGGCGCGGGCGCCCTACAATGAGCAGTTCTTC; CDR3: CASSLAARAPYNEQFF
D: .; J: TRBJ2-4; length: 16; size: .; V: TRBV7-9; DNA: TGTGCCAGCAGCTTAGGTCAAGGAATAGCCAAAAACATTCAGTACTTC; CDR3: CASSLGQGIAKNIQYF
D: TRBD2; J: TRBJ2-3; length: 15; size: .; V: TRBV29-1; DNA: TGCAGCGTCCCCAGGTTAGCGGGGCCCACAGATACGCAGTATTTT; CDR3: CSVPRLAGPTDTQYF
D: .; J: TRBJ2-6; length: 13; size: .; V: TRBV15; DNA: TGTGCCACCAGCAGCGGTGTGGCCAACGTCCTGACTTTC; CDR3: CATSSGVANVLTF
D: .; J: TRBJ2-1; length: 14; size: .; V: TRBV6-6; DNA: TGTGCCACTCTTCAGGGTATATCCTACAATGAGCAGTTCTTC; CDR3: CATLQGISYNEQFF
D: .; J: TRBJ2-7; length: 13; size: few; V: TRBV9; DNA: TGTGCCAGCAGCGGGCAGCCCTCCTACGAGCAGTACTTC; CDR3: CASSGQPSYEQYF
D: .; J: TRBJ2-1; length: 14; size: many; V: TRBV5-1; DNA: TGCGCCAGCAGCTGGGGGGACAGAAACAATGAGCAGTTCTTC; CDR3: CASSWGDRNNEQFF
D: TRBD2; J: TRBJ2-3; length: 17; size: .; V: TRBV7-2; DNA: TGTGCCAGCAGCCAGCAGACTAGCGGGCATAAGGGAGATACGCAGTATTTT; CDR3: CASSQQTSGHKGDTQYF
D: .; J: TRBJ2-1; length: 17; size: .; V: TRBV12-3/TRBV12-4; DNA: TGTGCCAGCAGTACGCCGACCCCAGGGAGAATGGGCAATGAGCAGTTCTTC; CDR3: CASSTPTPGRMGNEQFF
D: TRBD1; J: TRBJ1-2; length: 13; size: .; V: TRBV15; DNA: TGTGCCACCAGCACCGGGACAGTCTATGGCTACACCTTC; CDR3: CATSTGTVYGYTF
D: .; J: TRBJ1-1; length: 13; size: few; V: TRBV7-2; DNA: TGTGCCAGCAGCTTAATGGAGGGGTGGGAAGCTTTCTTT; CDR3: CASSLMEGWEAFF
D: .; J: TRBJ1-2; length: 13; size: .; V: TRBV20-1; DNA: TGCAGTGCTAGGGACGCCTACACCTATGGCTACACCTTC; CDR3: CSARDAYTYGYTF
D: TRBD1; J: TRBJ1-2; length: 17; size: .; V: TRBV4-2; DNA: TGTGCCAGCAGCCAAGCCGGGACAGGGGGCGCTTCGAGGGGCTACACCTTC; CDR3: CASSQAGTGGASRGYTF
D: .; J: TRBJ2-3; length: 20; size: .; V: TRBV7-9; DNA: TGTGCCAGCAGCTTTTTTGGGGGCTCCCTTTTCGGGCGGAACACAGATACGCAGTATTTT; CDR3: CASSFFGGSLFGRNTDTQYF
D: .; J: TRBJ1-1; length: 15; size: few; V: TRBV4-2; DNA: TGTGCCAGCAGCCAAGATCCCGGGCACTACACTGAAGCTTTCTTT; CDR3: CASSQDPGHYTEAFF
D: TRBD2; J: TRBJ2-7; length: 13; size: few; V: TRBV19; DNA: TGTGCCAGTATGGCTAGCGGGACATACGAGCAGTACTTC; CDR3: CASMASGTYEQYF
D: .; J: TRBJ2-3; length: 16; size: .; V: TRBV12-3/TRBV12-4; DNA: TGTGCCAGCAGTATTCACAGGGTCGTTGGCACAGATACGCAGTATTTT; CDR3: CASSIHRVVGTDTQYF
D: .; J: TRBJ2-3; length: 11; size: .; V: TRBV12-3/TRBV12-4; DNA: TGTGCCAGCAGTACCGCAGATACGGAGTATTTT; CDR3: CASSTADTEYF
D: .; J: TRBJ2-3; length: 14; size: .; V: TRBV15; DNA: TGTGCCACCAGCAGAGATAGCCTCGCGGATACGCAGTATTTT; CDR3: CATSRDSLADTQYF
D: .; J: TRBJ2-7; length: 17; size: .; V: TRBV4-3; DNA: TGCGCCAGCAGCCAAGTCCCTTCAGGGGAGGGCTCCTACGAGCAGTACTTC; CDR3: CASSQVPSGEGSYEQYF